The clone carrying this T cell receptor beta chain was seen only once. The trim removed 4 bases at V and 4 bases at J, leaving 8 bases unmatched. The CDR3 is made up of 18 amino acids. CDR1 is SGHRS, CDR2 YFSETQ, per germline. This sample is drawn from a study of T cell changes during pregnancy in multiple sclerosis. Assay used: immunoSEQ multiplex PCR; TCRdb lists only in-frame clones, some missing. Seen here are about 38,000 clones, around 87% observed once, and the top ten hold 0.57%. Here the sequenced sample was CD4+ T cells from peripheral blood mononuclear cells, taken in the second trimester of pregnancy. The sequence derives from a female donor with multiple sclerosis, enrolled in a pregnancy study. This chain connects TRBV5-1 to TRBJ2-2; 15 nucleotides match TRBD2. The CDR3 DNA follows: TGCGCCAGCAGCACCGGACTAGCGGGAGGGCAGACCACCGGGGAGCTGTTTTTT. Translating gives CASSTGLAGGQTTGELFF. Combining the CDR3 with reference TRBV5-1 and TRBJ2-2 gives the whole variable domain KAGVTQTPRYLIKTRGQQVTLSCSPISGHRSVSWYQQTPGQGLQFLFEYFSETQRNKGNFPGRFSGRQFSNSRSEMNVSTLELGDSALYLCASSTGLAGGQTTGELFFGEGSRLTVL.